These 2 T cell receptor beta chains were sequenced from one sample in a study of patients and donors after allogeneic stem cell transplantation. TCRdb reanalysed the RT-PCR reads using MiXCR and keeps one entry per CDR3 protein. The repertoire holds fewer than 250,000 distinct CDR3 sequences, 11% to 15% seen once, with 11% in the top ten. Sequencing input: blood, either unsorted or a sorted T cell fraction (not recorded which). The receptor set was obtained from a human donor who was either an allogeneic HSCT recipient or a stem cell or donor lymphocyte infusion donor (not recorded which). It is not recorded whose cells these are; they may come from a transplant donor.

This clonotype was seen a few times. The chain links TRBV18 to TRBJ1-1, with D possibly matching TRBD1 (5 bases). From germline, CDR1 is KGHSH and CDR2 LQKENI. The V end was cut by 6 bases, the J end by 2 bases, with 10 bases between. CDR3 length equals 13 residues. The CDR3 DNA follows: TGTGCCAGCTCTAACGACAGAAACACTGAAGCTTTCTTT. Its protein product is CASSNDRNTEAFF. The variable domain in full, completed from reference TRBV18 and TRBJ1-1, reads NAGVMQNPRHLVRRRGQEARLRCSPMKGHSHVYWYRQLPEEGLKFMVYLQKENIIDESGMPKERFSAEFPKEGPSILRIQQVVRGDSAAYFCASSNDRNTEAFFGQGTRLTVV.

This clonotype has more than one count but fewer than ten. The chain uses TRBV9 and TRBJ2-3; 12 positions match TRBD2. Germline values: CDR1 SGDLS, CDR2 YYNGEE. V lost 0 bases to trimming and J lost 5 bases; unmatched junction nucleotides: 4. This CDR3 has 16 amino acids. CDR3 amino acids: CASSVVSSGRGDTQYF. In DNA, the CDR3 is TGTGCCAGCAGCGTAGTGTCTAGCGGGAGGGGAGATACGCAGTATTTT.